A selection of T cell receptor beta chains follows, all from one sample in a study of PD-1 blockade in classical Hodgkin lymphoma. Assay: immunoSEQ multiplex PCR; the TCRdb copy retains only in-frame clones and omits some. The sample lists 40,000 to 65,000 clones; over 70% were seen once. Sequencing was performed on peripheral blood mononuclear cells (PBMCs), taken at baseline. Source of these receptors: a human donor with classical Hodgkin lymphoma. Each CDR3 is given with its conserved first and last residue. A D gene is named only where the DNA matches it firmly. Rows may omit the clone size; those that give it use once, few, many or a size class.

v_call	j_call	cdr3_length	d_call	clone_size	cdr3_aa	cdr3_nt
TRBV7-8	TRBJ2-1	16	.	.	CASSSRLDLSYNEQFF	TGTGCCAGCAGCTCCCGGCTAGACCTCTCCTACAATGAGCAGTTCTTC
TRBV7-8	TRBJ2-1	11	.	.	CASSPYNEQFF	TGTGCCAGCAGCCCTTACAATGAGCAGTTCTTC
TRBV19	TRBJ1-4	14	.	once	CASSIRATNEKLFF	TGTGCCAGTAGTATTCGGGCAACTAATGAAAAACTGTTTTTT
TRBV5-4	TRBJ2-2	19	TRBD2	few	CASSTDRTSGVPNTGELFF	TGTGCCAGCTCCACAGATAGGACTAGCGGGGTACCGAACACCGGGGAGCTGTTTTTT
TRBV29-1	TRBJ2-5	13	TRBD2	once	CSVLAGGRETQYF	TGCAGCGTATTAGCGGGAGGGCGAGAGACCCAGTACTTC
TRBV5-8	TRBJ1-3	16	.	.	CASSLAVKSARNTIYF	TGTGCCAGCAGCTTGGCAGTTAAGTCCGCCCGAAACACCATATATTTT
TRBV27	TRBJ2-1	15	.	.	CASRAGTLVVNEQFF	TGTGCCAGCAGGGCCGGGACATTGGTGGTTAATGAGCAGTTCTTC
TRBV7-2	TRBJ1-1	15	.	.	CASSLEGMGNTEAFF	TGTGCCAGCAGCCTTGAGGGGATGGGAAACACTGAAGCTTTCTTT
TRBV30	TRBJ2-1	17	TRBD2	.	CAWGLAGGYSSYNEQFF	TGTGCCTGGGGACTAGCGGGAGGTTACAGCTCCTACAATGAGCAGTTCTTC
TRBV18	TRBJ1-2	14	.	.	CASSPNSLNYGYTF	TGTGCCAGCTCACCAAACAGCCTTAACTATGGCTACACCTTC
TRBV2	TRBJ1-3	15	.	.	CASGTAGTSGNTIYF	TGTGCCAGCGGAACTGCCGGGACCTCTGGAAACACCATATATTTT
TRBV4-3	TRBJ2-7	18	TRBD2	.	CASSQAPATSGSSYEQYF	TGCGCCAGCAGCCAGGCCCCTGCGACTAGCGGGAGCTCCTACGAGCAGTACTTC
TRBV5-8	TRBJ1-2	13	.	.	CASRYPSSNDYTF	TGTGCCAGCAGGTACCCATCGTCCAATGACTACACCTTC
TRBV27	TRBJ2-7	16	TRBD1	.	CASSLRVGQGVYEQYF	TGTGCCAGCAGTTTGAGAGTGGGACAGGGGGTGTACGAGCAGTACTTC
TRBV2	TRBJ1-1	12	.	few	CASREMNTEAFF	TGTGCCAGCAGGGAGATGAACACTGAAGCTTTCTTT
TRBV6-5	TRBJ1-2	15	TRBD1	.	CASSYFTGGYDGYTF	TGTGCCAGCAGTTACTTTACAGGGGGCTATGATGGCTACACCTTC
TRBV5-4	TRBJ2-5	15	TRBD1	.	CASSFPGQDKGSQYF	TGTGCCAGCAGCTTTCCCGGACAGGACAAGGGGTCCCAGTACTTC
TRBV5-8	TRBJ2-2	16	TRBD2	medium-sized	CASSLRTSGCTGELFF	TGTGCCAGCAGCTTAAGGACTAGCGGGTGTACCGGGGAGCTGTTTTTT
TRBV29-1	TRBJ1-2	14	TRBD1	few	CSVEGRQGNYGYTF	TGCAGCGTTGAGGGGAGACAGGGGAACTATGGCTACACCTTC
TRBV12-5	TRBJ2-1	13	TRBD1	.	CASGLVDRHEQFF	TGTGCTAGTGGTTTAGTGGACAGGCATGAGCAGTTCTTC
TRBV11-3	TRBJ2-3	11	TRBD2	.	CASTERGTQYF	TGTGCCAGCACCGAGCGGGGCACGCAGTATTTT
TRBV29-1	TRBJ1-5	12	.	.	CSGELGNQPQHF	TGCAGCGGGGAACTCGGAAATCAGCCCCAGCATTTT
TRBV10-3	TRBJ2-2	12	.	.	CAITQGTGELFF	TGTGCCATCACTCAGGGGACCGGGGAGCTGTTTTTT
TRBV7-7	TRBJ2-1	16	.	.	CASTDLLGPSKGEQFF	TGTGCTAGCACCGATCTGTTAGGACCCTCAAAGGGGGAGCAGTTCTTC
TRBV2	TRBJ2-3	16	.	once	CASSARRQVSTDTQYF	TGTGCCAGCAGTGCCCGTCGACAGGTTAGCACAGATACGCAGTATTTT
TRBV9	TRBJ1-3	17	TRBD1	.	CASSVGTGTPSGNTIYF	TGTGCCAGCAGCGTAGGGACAGGGACCCCCTCTGGAAACACCATATATTTT
TRBV9	TRBJ1-2	14	TRBD1	.	CASSPGTGIYGYTF	TGTGCCAGCAGCCCAGGGACAGGGATCTATGGCTACACCTTC
TRBV6-6	TRBJ1-6	13	.	.	CASSSRWVSPLHF	TGTGCCAGCAGTTCCCGATGGGTTTCACCCCTCCACTTT
TRBV29-1	TRBJ1-2	14	TRBD1	medium-sized	CSVEATGRANGYTF	TGCAGCGTTGAAGCGACAGGGAGAGCCAATGGCTACACCTTC
TRBV7-9	TRBJ1-5	13	.	few	CASSSDGPWPQHF	TGTGCCAGCAGCTCGGACGGTCCATGGCCCCAGCATTTT
TRBV19	TRBJ2-5	16	.	.	CASSIAWGIPQETQYF	TGTGCCAGTAGTATAGCCTGGGGAATCCCGCAAGAGACCCAGTACTTC
TRBV7-2	TRBJ1-1	15	TRBD1	.	CASSLGGTANTEAFF	TGTGCCAGCAGCTTGGGGGGGACAGCGAACACTGAAGCTTTCTTT